This TCR beta chain was recovered during a study of beta chain features in type 1 diabetes. Turning to the study itself: On cell yields, gender and age, patients and healthy donors were similar.

The CDR3 has 16 residues. V lost 5 bases, J lost 0 bases, and 14 bases lay in between. The germline CDR1 and CDR2 sequences are SEHNR and FQNEAQ (reference sequence). Note on this clone: Its matching antigen is unknown.

Notes on the study in general: The question left open here concerned HLA type influencing TCRB rearrangement. Reduced insertions and increased deletions marked VDJ junctions in type 1 diabetes patients.

Isolated RNA was reverse transcribed in full, so expressed TCRB transcripts were sequenced. TCRdb keeps only in-frame clones here, not all; method: immunoSEQ multiplex PCR. The table records about 900,000 clones, 15% to 20% of them present only once. What was sequenced was naive CD4+ T cells from blood. This sequence originates from a woman aged 18-29 years in good health. The gene calls are TRBV7-9 and TRBJ2-4, with D perhaps matching TRBD1 (6 bases). The CDR3 DNA is TGTGCCAGCAGCCAGAACTCAGGGGTAGCCAAAAACATTCAGTACTTC. This gives the protein CASSQNSGVAKNIQYF. Full variable domain (outside the CDR3, taken from reference TRBV7-9 and TRBJ2-4): DTGVSQNPRHKITKRGQNVTFRCDPISEHNRLYWYRQTLGQGPEFLTYFQNEAQLEKSRLLSDRFSAERPKGSFSTLEIQRTEQGDSAMYLCASSQNSGVAKNIQYFGAGTRLSVL.